These 24 T cell receptor beta chains were all obtained from the same sample, sequenced in a study of blood T cell repertoires in COVID-19. Produced via immunoSEQ multiplex PCR; TCRdb's table is partial and in-frame only. The repertoire has some 100,000 clones, just under 80% of them found once; the top ten carry around an eighth. The sequencing input was peripheral blood. The receptors were sampled from a woman between 70 and 85 years old with acute or convalescent COVID-19.

The V gene is TRBV30, the J gene TRBJ2-1; possible D gene TRBD1, 6 bases. This CDR3 is 12 amino acids long. Trimming took off 2 bases at V and 7 bases at J, with 9 bases between the two ends. Germline CDR1 reads GTSNPN; CDR2 reads SVGIG (reference sequence). CDR3 bases: TGTGCCTGGAGTCCTACAGGGAATGAGCAGTTCTTC. It is translated as CAWSPTGNEQFF. The whole variable domain, filled in from reference TRBV30 and TRBJ2-1, reads SQTIHQWPATLVQPVGSPLSLECTVEGTSNPNLYWYRQAAGRGLQLLFYSVGIGQISSEVPQNLSASRPQDRQFILSSKKLLLSDSGFYLCAWSPTGNEQFFGPGTRLTVL.

This clone was recorded once. This chain uses TRBV28 with TRBJ1-1, with D possibly being TRBD1 (6 bases). The CDR3 extends over 14 amino acids. Germline-derived CDR1 and CDR2 are MDHEN and SYDVKM. V lost 6 bases and J 2 bases, leaving 13 bases between the germline ends. CDR3 DNA sequence: TGTGCCAGCAGACCGACAGGCGCCAACACTGAAGCTTTCTTT. Protein sequence: CASRPTGANTEAFF. The full variable domain, in which reference TRBV28 and TRBJ1-1 provide the parts outside the CDR3, is DVKVTQSSRYLVKRTGEKVFLECVQDMDHENMFWYRQDPGLGLRLIYFSYDVKMKEKGDIPEGYSVSREKKERFSLILESASTNQTSMYLCASRPTGANTEAFFGQGTRLTVV.

This chain connects TRBV11-3 to TRBJ2-1; 7 bases line up with TRBD1. CDR1 is SGHNT, CDR2 YENEEA, per germline. V lost 1 base and J lost 5; bases outside the gene matches: 8. The CDR3 is 16 amino acids. CDR3 region: CASSLVSGTANNEQFF. The CDR3 nucleotides are TGTGCCAGCAGCTTAGTTTCCGGGACAGCGAACAATGAGCAGTTCTTC.

The rearrangement joins TRBV19 to TRBJ1-4; unclear D gene. The CDR3 runs to 14 residues. Germline CDR1 reads LNHDA; CDR2 reads SQIVND (reference sequence). Trimming shortened V by 1 base and J by 3 bases, and 6 bases separated the two germline ends. DNA for the CDR3: TGTGCCAGTAGTATAGGGCTTTCTAATGAAAAACTGTTTTTT. This translates into CASSIGLSNEKLFF.

This clone appeared many times. The chain joins TRBV30 to TRBJ2-2; D is uncertain. This CDR3 is 11 amino acids long. CDR1 and CDR2 from the germline V gene are GTSNPN and SVGIG (reference sequence). Trimming pared 0 bases from V and 7 bases from J, leaving 3 bases between. In nucleotides, the CDR3 is TGTGCCTGGAGTGTACTCGGGGAGCTGTTTTTT. This encodes CAWSVLGELFF.

The chain is built from TRBV12-3 or TRBV12-4 and TRBJ2-7; D possibly corresponds to TRBD2 (5 bases). Deletions cut 8 bases from V and 4 bases from J, with 9 bases between. There are 11 residues in the CDR3. The chain's CDR3 is CASGSGYEQYV. The CDR3 region has the DNA TGTGCCAGCGGGTCGGGGTACGAGCAGTACGTC.

This chain connects TRBV20-1 to TRBJ1-1; D is ambiguous. Germline CDR1 reads DFQATT; CDR2 reads SNEGSKA (reference sequence). The V end lost 6 bases, the J end lost 6 bases, and 8 bases lay between the germline ends. The CDR3 runs to 10 residues. The CDR3 region is CSAFGAEAFF. CDR3 nucleotides: TGCAGTGCCTTCGGGGCTGAAGCTTTCTTT.

This clone was seen once. The chain couples TRBV5-1 to TRBJ1-2; 11 bases agree with TRBD1. Germline V gene lookup returns CDR1 SGHRS and CDR2 YFSETQ. J lost 5 bases, V lost 0 bases, and 6 bases had no gene match. The CDR3 length is 16 residues. The CDR3 sequence is CASSLGTGGVGYGYTF. Written as DNA, the CDR3 is TGCGCCAGCAGCTTGGGGACAGGGGGCGTCGGTTATGGCTACACCTTC.

The chain employs TRBV6-5 and TRBJ1-5; 7 positions agree with TRBD1. After removal of 6 bases from V and 6 bases from J, the junction contained 11 bases not matched to a gene. Germline V lookup: CDR1 MNHEY, CDR2 SVGAGI. This CDR3 region has 15 residues. The CDR3 loop reads CASRTTQGEAQPQHF. The CDR3 region has the DNA TGTGCCAGCAGAACAACTCAGGGGGAAGCTCAGCCCCAGCATTTT.

The chain uses TRBV7-9 and TRBJ2-3, with 11 bases fitting TRBD2. CDR1 is SEHNR, CDR2 FQNEAQ, per germline (reference sequence). V lost 6 bases to trimming and J lost 2 bases; unmatched junction nucleotides: 10. The CDR3 has 17 amino acids. The CDR3 nucleotides read TGTGCCAGCAGTTATCGTAGACTAGCGGGGTCCACAGATACGCAGTATTTT. The encoded protein is CASSYRRLAGSTDTQYF. The full variable domain, completed using reference TRBV7-9 and TRBJ2-3, is DTGVSQNPRHKITKRGQNVTFRCDPISEHNRLYWYRQTLGQGPEFLTYFQNEAQLEKSRLLSDRFSAERPKGSFSTLEIQRTEQGDSAMYLCASSYRRLAGSTDTQYFGPGTRLTVL.

The V gene is TRBV2, the J gene TRBJ2-3, with D hard to call. CDR3 length equals 14 residues. Germline assignment: CDR1 SNHLY and CDR2 FYNNEI. The ends were cut back, 4 bases at V and 2 bases at J, with 10 bases in the middle. The CDR3 nucleotides read TGTGCCAGCAGTGGAACAGCACCCACAGATACGCAGTATTTT. Encoded protein: CASSGTAPTDTQYF. The variable domain in full, completed from reference TRBV2 and TRBJ2-3, reads EPEVTQTPSHQVTQMGQEVILRCVPISNHLYFYWYRQILGQKVEFLVSFYNNEISEKSEIFDDQFSVERPDGSNFTLKIRSTKLEDSAMYFCASSGTAPTDTQYFGPGTRLTVL.

This chain joins TRBV7-9 and TRBJ2-7; TRBD1 matches at 7 bases. The V segment lost 2 bases and the J segment 3 bases; nucleotides outside the gene matches: 4. Germline loops: CDR1 SEHNR, CDR2 FQNEAQ (reference sequence). There are 14 residues in the CDR3. This CDR3 reads CASSLPRDSYEQYF. DNA for the CDR3: TGTGCCAGCAGCTTACCCCGGGACAGCTACGAGCAGTACTTC.

V gene TRBV10-3 combines with J gene TRBJ2-1; the D gene is possibly TRBD2 (6 bases). The CDR3 is made up of 15 amino acids. Germline V CDR1 and CDR2: ENHRY, SYGVKD. Trimming pared 4 bases from V and 0 bases from J, leaving 10 bases between. The CDR3 sequence is CAISAAGSSYNEQFF. The DNA of the CDR3 is TGTGCCATCAGTGCGGCGGGGTCCTCCTACAATGAGCAGTTCTTC.

V usage is TRBV12-3 or TRBV12-4 and J usage is TRBJ2-7; D remains ambiguous. The CDR3 loop spans 13 amino acids. V was trimmed by 2 bases and J by 7 bases, leaving 12 bases between them. This CDR3 reads CASSLYSPGEQYV. As DNA, the CDR3 is TGTGCCAGCAGTTTATACAGCCCTGGGGAGCAGTACGTC.

The rearrangement joins TRBV6-2 or TRBV6-3 to TRBJ1-6; 7 bases are a match to TRBD1. J gave up 10 bases and V 5 bases, and 11 bases lay outside the gene matches. Germline-derived CDR1 and CDR2 are MNHEY and SVGEGT. This CDR3 has 15 amino acids. The CDR3 sequence: CASSSYEVGQSPLHF. The CDR3 bases are TGTGCCAGCAGTAGCTACGAGGTGGGACAGTCACCCCTCCACTTT.

This clone was seen a handful of times. The CDR3 here is CASSVRPVTEAFF. The CDR3 nucleotides read TGTGCCAGCAGCGTCAGGCCGGTCACTGAAGCTTTCTTT. This sequence joins TRBV2 and TRBJ1-1; no clear D gene. CDR1 and CDR2 from the germline V gene are SNHLY and FYNNEI. Trimming shortened V by 6 bases and J by 4 bases, and 12 bases separated the two germline ends. The CDR3 runs to 13 residues.

The rearrangement joins TRBV2 to TRBJ1-2; D not resolved. Trimming left V 1 base short and J 5 bases short, with 11 bases between. Germline V gives CDR1 SNHLY, CDR2 FYNNEI. The CDR3 is 14 amino acids. This CDR3 is CASSEVPGGYGYTF. CDR3 nucleotide sequence: TGTGCCAGCAGTGAAGTACCTGGAGGGTATGGCTACACCTTC.

In this sample, this clone turned up a few times. The chain links TRBV6-5 to TRBJ1-3; D unclear. This CDR3 is built from 14 residues. Germline V gene data show CDR1 as MNHEY and CDR2 as SVGAGI. With 3 bases removed from V and 5 bases from J, the gap between germline ends came to 11 bases. This chain's CDR3 is CASSYREYRNTIYF. The CDR3 DNA is TGTGCCAGCAGTTATCGGGAATACAGAAACACCATATATTTT.

The sample holds a few counts of this clone. The V gene is TRBV19, the J gene TRBJ1-5; the D is unclear. V was pared by 0 bases and J by 3 bases, with 9 bases between. Germline CDR1 is LNHDA and CDR2 is SQIVND (reference sequence). The CDR3 has 15 amino acids. CDR3 coding DNA: TGTGCCAGTAGTATAGAGGATAGCTTCAATCAGCCCCAGCATTTT. Translated: CASSIEDSFNQPQHF.

The chain joins TRBV19 to TRBJ1-2, with 7 bases fitting TRBD1. The germline V gene has CDR1 LNHDA and CDR2 SQIVND (reference sequence). Trimming removed 7 bases from V and 2 bases from J; junction bases left unmatched: 7. This CDR3 has 14 amino acids. The CDR3, as DNA: TGTGCCAGTAATGTGGTACAGGGGAACTATGGCTACACCTTC. This translates into CASNVVQGNYGYTF.

The rearrangement uses TRBV21-1 and TRBJ2-4; TRBD1, the D gene given by the table, was not confirmed from the DNA. TRBV21-1 is noted as a pseudogene. The CDR3 covers 16 residues. The CDR3 DNA is TGTGCCAGCAAGGAGGCAGGGGTACTAGCCAAAAACATTCAGTACTTC. Amino acid sequence: CASKEAGVLAKNIQYF.

The rearrangement joins TRBV7-6 to TRBJ1-1; possibly TRBD1 for D (5 bases). The length of the CDR3 is 13 residues. The V and J ends lost 5 bases and 0 bases respectively, with 7 bases between them. CDR1 is SGHVS, CDR2 FNYEAQ, per germline. CDR3 in amino acids: CASSGGVNTEAFF. In DNA form, the CDR3 reads TGTGCCAGCAGCGGGGGGGTGAACACTGAAGCTTTCTTT.

This clone was seen only a few times. V usage is TRBV11-2 and J usage is TRBJ2-1, with 7 positions matching TRBD1. The CDR3 totals 15 residues. Germline CDR1 is SGHAT and CDR2 is FQNNGV. V dropped 2 bases and J dropped 3; count of bases not matched to a gene: 4. CDR3 DNA sequence: TGTGCCAGCAGCTTACAGGGGGAGCGCTACAATGAGCAGTTCTTC. This sequence encodes CASSLQGERYNEQFF.

This clone was picked up a small number of times. This chain joins TRBV15 and TRBJ2-2; perhaps TRBD2 as D (5 bases). Germline assignment: CDR1 LNHNV and CDR2 YYDKDF (reference sequence). The CDR3 extends over 17 amino acids. V lost 0 bases to trimming and J lost 4 bases, with 15 bases between them. This CDR3 is CATSRDLRGPLTGELFF. The CDR3 DNA follows: TGTGCCACCAGCAGAGATCTCCGCGGGCCTCTCACCGGGGAGCTGTTTTTT.